Reported below is one T cell receptor (beta chain). It lacks a known antigen. Per-base qualities were not stored, and no clone one base away is much larger. Library creation used the immunoSEQ multiplex PCR assay. Following the manufacturer's protocol, the hsTCRB Kit was used to amplify rearranged TCR beta chain sequences. Sequencing of TCRB libraries was carried out on an Illumina MiSeq. On the study's bioinformatics: Demultiplexing, trimming and gene mapping were performed with the kit vendor's proprietary platform. Entries here come from immuneACCESS through TCRdb and include only in-frame sequences with V and J called. Some clones fail to appear in such tables; in the studies checked, an unresolved V gene covers under half of the shortfall, and the cause of the remainder is unknown. V, J and clone size derive from that table, while D and trimming were established from the DNA sequence. The sample data list 55,000 to 65,000 clones, and approximately 81% of these were observed just once. The ten largest clonotypes hold over 3.5% of the sample.

This specimen belongs to a study of a mutant IDH1 vaccine in newly diagnosed glioma (dated by TCRdb to 2020 to 2022). Turning to the overall study: Vaccination began 4-6 weeks after radiotherapy alone, or alongside temozolomide cycles in the chemotherapy-containing groups. The week-35 safety follow-up took place at visit V12, and the week-47 end of study took place at visit V13. For exploratory analyses, around 26 treated patients had longitudinal TCRB deep sequencing done wherever samples were available. The roughly 33 treated patients were approximately 60% male and around 40% female, with a mean age of around 40 years. Before enrollment, patients had received standard therapy of radiotherapy alone, temozolomide alone, or radiochemotherapy with temozolomide; most received the combination. Peripheral blood samples were drawn at six visits, namely V03 (baseline), V05, V07, V10, V12 and V13. The paper as a whole reports these results and caveats: Immune responses induced by the vaccine were seen in 93.3% of patients across multiple MHC alleles. The authors stated that sample limitations prevented analyses of patient blood samples from being reproduced. PBMC samples for TCRB deep sequencing were selected based on availability. Changes in the top peripheral T cell clonotypes picked up by TCRB sequencing did not appear to be linked to pseudoprogression.

The germline V and J ends show losses of 0 bases and 4 bases respectively, and no gene match explains 9 bases of the junction. Spanning cysteine to phenylalanine, the CDR3 consists of 16 amino acids. Just the 48-base CDR3 DNA is kept, in frame starting at base 1. According to the germline V gene (reference sequence), CDR1 reads MNHEY and CDR2 reads SMNVEV. The label giving this sample's time point can be read as: week 35, safety follow-up. Each vaccine dose, consisting of 300 ug of a 20-mer mutant IDH1 peptide in Montanide, was administered subcutaneously with topical imiquimod. Patients received eight vaccinations in weeks 1, 3, 5, 7, 11, 15, 19 and 23, corresponding to visits V03 through V10. The donors had newly diagnosed IDH1-mutant astrocytomas of WHO grade 3 or 4 that showed loss of nuclear ATRX. The samples were drawn from NOA16, a multicentre, single-arm, open-label phase I trial in Germany that tested a mutant IDH1 peptide vaccine in humans for the first time. Genomic DNA for TCRB sequencing was isolated from EDTA blood with the DNeasy Blood and Tissue Kit.

The TCR was taken from a man aged 25 to 45 with glioma. Sequenced material: PBMCs, taken from a glioma patient whose treatment included an IDH1 peptide vaccine. The chain links TRBV27 with TRBJ2-7; TRBD1 matches 7 bases in the middle. DNA sequence: TGTGCCAGCAGTTTATCGTCGGGGACAGTCTTTTACGAGCAGTACTTC. It codes for CASSLSSGTVFYEQYF.